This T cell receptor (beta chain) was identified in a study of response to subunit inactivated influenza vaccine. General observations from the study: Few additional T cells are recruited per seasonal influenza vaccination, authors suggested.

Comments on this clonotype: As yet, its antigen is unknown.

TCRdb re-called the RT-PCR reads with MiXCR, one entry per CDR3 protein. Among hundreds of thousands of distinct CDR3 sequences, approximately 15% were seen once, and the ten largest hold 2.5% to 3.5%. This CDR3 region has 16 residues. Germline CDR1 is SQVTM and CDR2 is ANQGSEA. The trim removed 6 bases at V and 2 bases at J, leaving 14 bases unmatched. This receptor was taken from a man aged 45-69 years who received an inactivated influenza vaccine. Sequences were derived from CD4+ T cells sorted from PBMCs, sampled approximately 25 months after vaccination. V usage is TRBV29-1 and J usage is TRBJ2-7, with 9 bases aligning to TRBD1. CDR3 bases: TGCAGCGTCCTCGGCGGGGACAGGGCCAGACCCTACGAGCAGTACTTC. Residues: CSVLGGDRARPYEQYF.